This TCR beta chain is from a study of OX40 agonist ivuxolimab in advanced cancers. Study-wide findings and caveats: Part of the nonresponder group also had normalized T-cell clonal expansion that was low. Which antigen the expanded peripheral T cells recognized is unknown.

Comments on this clone: Its antigen is as yet unknown.

The assay was immunoSEQ multiplex PCR, and TCRdb's table has in-frame clones only and misses some. The sample contains about 37,000 clones, approximately 90% of which appear only once. Blood draws occurred at baseline, cycle 4 day 1, and cycle 7 day 1. The sequenced sample was CD4+ or CD8+ T cells sorted from blood, obtained in a trial of the OX40 agonist ivuxolimab. The receptor comes from an adult with an advanced solid tumor such as melanoma, head and neck, liver or kidney cancer.

CDR3: CASSTLETGELFF. The CDR3 coding sequence is TGCGCCAGCAGCACTTTAGAGACCGGGGAGCTGTTTTTT. The chain recombines TRBV5-1 with TRBJ2-2; no clear D. V was clipped by 4 bases and J by 5 bases, with 9 bases between them. CDR3 size: 13 residues. The germline V gene encodes CDR1 SGHRS and CDR2 YFSETQ.